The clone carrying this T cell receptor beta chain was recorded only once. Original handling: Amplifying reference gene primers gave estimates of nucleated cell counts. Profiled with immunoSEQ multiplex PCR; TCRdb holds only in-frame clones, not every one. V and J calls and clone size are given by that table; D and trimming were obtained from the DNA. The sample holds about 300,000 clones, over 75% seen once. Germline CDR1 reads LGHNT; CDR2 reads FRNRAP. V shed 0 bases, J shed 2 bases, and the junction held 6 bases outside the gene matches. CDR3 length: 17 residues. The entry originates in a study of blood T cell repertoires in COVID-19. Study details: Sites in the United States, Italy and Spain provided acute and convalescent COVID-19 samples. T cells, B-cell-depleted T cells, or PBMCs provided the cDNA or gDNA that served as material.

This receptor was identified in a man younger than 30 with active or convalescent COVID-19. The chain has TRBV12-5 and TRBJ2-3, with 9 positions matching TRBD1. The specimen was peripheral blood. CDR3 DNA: TGTGCTAGTGGTTTGGTACTTGGGACAGGGTTCACAGATACGCAGTATTTT. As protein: CASGLVLGTGFTDTQYF.